Listed here are 17 T cell receptor beta chains from one sample, sequenced in a study of blood T cells in healthy people across ages (dated by TCRdb to the mid-2010s). Receptor amplification or capture employed 5' RACE. The listed sequencing device is Illumina HiSeq 2500. A second 7 to 11 cycle PCR used a sample-barcoded 5' primer and a J-beta primer mix. The raw public reads went through TCRdb reprocessing: fastp at Q25, MiXCR clone calling, in-frame beta chains kept. For every CDR3 protein sequence, its rows merge into one entry that carries the most common genes and DNA. In all, the sample holds over a million distinct CDR3 sequences, and approximately 63% of those were seen once. In total, the top ten clones hold about 6.3% of the sample. Sequencing input: blood. The receptors here all came from a man in his late teens or twenties in good health.

V gene TRBV10-3 combines with J gene TRBJ2-2; 8 bases line up with TRBD2. This CDR3 is built from 15 residues. V trimming: 6 bases; J trimming: 1 base; junction bases outside the gene matches: 4. Germline assignment: CDR1 ENHRY and CDR2 SYGVKD. In DNA, the CDR3 is TGTGCCATCAGCCCGGGACTAGTGAACACCGGGGAGCTGTTTTTT. Translation: CAISPGLVNTGELFF.

The chain joins TRBV20-1 to TRBJ2-7; possibly TRBD2 for D (5 bases). The CDR3 extends over 12 amino acids. V gave up 6 bases and J gave up 3 bases, with 12 bases separating them. The germline V gene has CDR1 DFQATT and CDR2 SNEGSKA (reference sequence). The DNA for the CDR3 is TGCAGTGCCGGACTGCCCAACTACGAGCAGTACTTC. Protein product: CSAGLPNYEQYF.

The CDR3 bases are TGTGCCAGCAGCCGAGTGGGGGGACAGGGTTATTTGGACTATGGCTACACCTTC. Amino acid sequence: CASSRVGGQGYLDYGYTF. V and J are TRBV4-2 and TRBJ1-2, with 9 bases lining up with TRBD1. Trimming cost V 4 bases and J 3 bases; bases outside gene matches: 15. CDR1 is LGHNA and CDR2 is YNFKEQ in the germline V gene. The CDR3 has 18 residues.

This clonotype was seen just once. The chain carries TRBV19 and TRBJ2-1, with D possibly TRBD1 on 5 matching bases. From germline, CDR1 is LNHDA and CDR2 SQIVND (reference sequence). Between the trimmed V and J ends, which lost 3 bases and 3 bases, there was a span of 15 bases. The CDR3 extends over 16 amino acids. CDR3 protein: CASSMILGRIYNEQFF. DNA of the CDR3: TGTGCCAGTAGTATGATACTGGGGCGGATCTACAATGAGCAGTTCTTC.

This clonotype was detected only a few times. This sequence joins TRBV12-3 or TRBV12-4 and TRBJ1-5; 8 nucleotides line up with TRBD1. This CDR3 is built from 14 residues. V shed 3 bases and J 6 bases; nucleotides not matched to a gene: 4. This CDR3 reads CASSFGTGTQPQHF. The DNA of the CDR3 is TGTGCCAGCAGTTTCGGGACAGGCACTCAGCCCCAGCATTTT.

J is TRBJ2-5 and V is TRBV5-5; possible D gene TRBD2, 5 bases. The CDR3 consists of 15 residues. V was cut by 4 bases and J by 4 bases, with 17 bases left in between. Germline V gene data show CDR1 as SGHKS and CDR2 as YYEKEE (reference sequence). CDR3 sequence reads: CASSPFGRGIETQYF. CDR3 sequence (DNA): TGTGCCAGCAGCCCCTTCGGTCGGGGAATAGAGACCCAGTACTTC. The whole variable domain, remainder taken from reference TRBV5-5 and TRBJ2-5, is DAGVTQSPTHLIKTRGQQVTLRCSPISGHKSVSWYQQVLGQGPQFIFQYYEKEERGRGNFPDRFSARQFPNYSSELNVNALLLGDSALYLCASSPFGRGIETQYFGPGTRLLVL.

There are a few counts of this clonotype. The chain uses TRBV20-1 and TRBJ2-7, with D possibly being TRBD1 (6 bases). V gave up 8 bases and J gave up 0 bases, with 14 bases separating them. The CDR3 spans 13 residues. CDR1 is DFQATT, CDR2 SNEGSKA, per germline (reference sequence). This CDR3 reads CSTSTGSSYEQYF. The CDR3 DNA is TGCAGTACCTCGACAGGCAGCTCCTACGAGCAGTACTTC.

This chain uses TRBV4-3 with TRBJ1-6, with D possibly TRBD1 on 5 matching bases. V shed 0 bases and J shed 11 bases, with 8 bases lying between them. CDR1 is LGHNA and CDR2 is YSLEER in the germline V gene. The CDR3 extends over 13 amino acids. This CDR3 is CASSQDRGPPLHF. The CDR3 bases are TGCGCCAGCAGCCAAGATCGGGGACCACCCCTCCACTTT.

This chain connects TRBV10-3 to TRBJ2-3; 7 nucleotides line up with TRBD2. Germline V CDR1 and CDR2: ENHRY, SYGVKD. This CDR3 region has 15 residues. V lost 4 bases and J lost 2; bases outside the gene matches: 6. The CDR3 DNA reads as TGTGCCATCAGTGGGGGCGGGAGCTACACAGATACGCAGTATTTT. Translation gives CAISGGGSYTDTQYF.

This clonotype was detected a few times. The V and J genes are TRBV12-3 or TRBV12-4 and TRBJ1-1; unclear D gene. The CDR3 has 14 residues. Deletions cut 7 bases from V and 4 bases from J, with 16 bases between. Written as DNA, the CDR3 is TGTGCCAGCACCCTAAGTGAAGGGAGCACTGAAGCTTTCTTT. Protein sequence: CASTLSEGSTEAFF.

This rearrangement joins TRBV6-1 to TRBJ1-4; 10 bases are shared with TRBD1. With V trimmed by 8 bases and J by 7 bases, 7 bases remained unmatched. The CDR3 contains 14 residues. CDR1 and CDR2 from the germline V gene are MNHNS and SASEGT. CDR3 DNA: TGTGCCAGCTCGACAAGGACAGGGGGTGAAAAACTGTTTTTT. This gives the protein CASSTRTGGEKLFF.

J is TRBJ2-1 and V is TRBV18; no firm D call. CDR1 is KGHSH, CDR2 LQKENI, per germline. The germline V and J ends were trimmed by 2 bases and 7 bases, with 12 bases remaining between them. The CDR3 runs to 14 residues. CDR3 DNA: TGTGCCAGCTCACCAGCGATCTCGGATAATGAGCAGTTCTTC. The encoded protein is CASSPAISDNEQFF.

The chain combines TRBV10-3 with TRBJ2-1; perhaps TRBD1 as D (6 bases). Trimming removed 10 bases at V and 8 bases at J, with 12 bases between. The CDR3 runs 11 residues. Germline V gene sequence: CDR1 ENHRY, CDR2 SYGVKD. In nucleotides, the CDR3 is TGTGCCACCACGCACAGGGATGAGCAGTTCTTC. Translating it yields CATTHRDEQFF.

This clonotype was seen a handful of times. The chain couples TRBV24-1 to TRBJ1-1; no reliable D call. V dropped 4 bases and J dropped 3 bases, with 8 bases sitting between them. The CDR3 totals 13 residues. Per the germline V gene, CDR1 is KGHDR and CDR2 is SFDVKD. CDR3 bases: TGTGCCACCAGTGAACCGTGGCACACTGAAGCTTTCTTT. Amino acids: CATSEPWHTEAFF.

V is TRBV28 and J is TRBJ2-5; possible D gene TRBD1, 5 bases. Germline CDR1 is MDHEN and CDR2 is SYDVKM. CDR3 length: 15 residues. Between the trimmed V and J ends, which lost 4 bases and 2 bases, there was a span of 14 bases. The DNA for the CDR3 is TGTGCCAGCAGTTCCCCCTCAGACAGACAAGAGACCCAGTACTTC. The encoded protein is CASSSPSDRQETQYF.

The V and J genes are TRBV6-6 and TRBJ2-5, with 8 bases lining up with TRBD1. J was trimmed by 2 bases and V by 10 bases; bases with no gene match: 9. This CDR3 has 14 amino acids. CDR1 MNHNY and CDR2 SVGAGI come from the germline V gene (reference sequence). The chain's CDR3 is CATDGTGIQETQYF. As DNA, the CDR3 is TGTGCCACCGACGGGACAGGCATTCAAGAGACCCAGTACTTC.

J is TRBJ1-1 and V is TRBV4-1; D is uncertain. Germline assignment: CDR1 MGHRA and CDR2 YSYEKL. This CDR3 has 12 amino acids. Deletions cut 0 bases from V and 5 bases from J, with 4 bases between. CDR3: CASSQEWTEAFF. CDR3 nucleotide sequence: TGCGCCAGCAGCCAAGAGTGGACTGAAGCTTTCTTT.